This T cell receptor (beta chain) was sequenced for a study of OX40 agonist ivuxolimab in advanced cancers. Study as a whole: Treatment of patients was with ivuxolimab, an agonistic anti-OX40 (CD134) antibody.

Sequenced by immunoSEQ multiplex PCR; TCRdb stores in-frame clones only, minus some. Of tens of thousands of clones in the sample, around 74% were seen once. A note on this clone: Its target is unknown.

General study findings and limits: The expanded peripheral T cells' antigen specificity was not determined. The CD4+ and CD8+ T cells in the blood had expanded clonally by week 6 at 0.1 to 3.0 mg/kg.

Germline values: CDR1 SGHTA, CDR2 FQGTGA. The CDR3 extends over 13 amino acids. V was pared by 6 bases and J by 2 bases, with 3 bases of the junction left unmatched. The cohort excluded patients with autoimmune disease history or systemic immunosuppression. This rearrangement joins TRBV7-3 to TRBJ1-2, with 7 bases matching TRBD1. This receptor was taken from an adult with an advanced solid tumor such as melanoma, head and neck, liver or kidney cancer. The sample consisted of CD4+ or CD8+ T cells sorted from blood, taken in a trial of the OX40 agonist ivuxolimab. DNA of the CDR3: TGTGCCAGCAGTGGGGGACAGAACTATGGCTACACCTTC. Amino acid sequence: CASSGGQNYGYTF. Full variable domain (remainder filled in from reference TRBV7-3 and TRBJ1-2): GAGVSQTPSNKVTEKGKYVELRCDPISGHTALYWYRQSLGQGPEFLIYFQGTGAADDSGLPNDRFFAVRPEGSVSTLKIQRTERGDSAVYLCASSGGQNYGYTFGSGTRLTVV.